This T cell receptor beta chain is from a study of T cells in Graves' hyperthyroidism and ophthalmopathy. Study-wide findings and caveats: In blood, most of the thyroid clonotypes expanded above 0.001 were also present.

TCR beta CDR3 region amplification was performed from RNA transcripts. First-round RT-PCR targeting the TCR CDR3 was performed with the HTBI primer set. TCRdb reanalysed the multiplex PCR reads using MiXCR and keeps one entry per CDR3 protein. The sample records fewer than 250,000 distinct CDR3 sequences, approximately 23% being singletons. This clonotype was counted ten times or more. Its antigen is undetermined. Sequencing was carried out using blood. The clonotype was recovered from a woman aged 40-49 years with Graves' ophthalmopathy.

CDR3: CASSLVAGMVQETQYF. CDR3 DNA sequence: TGTGCCAGCAGCTTAGTTGCGGGCATGGTCCAAGAGACCCAGTACTTC. This chain links TRBV7-2 with TRBJ2-5; the D gene is possibly TRBD2 (5 bases). The CDR3 contains 16 residues. CDR1 is SGHTA and CDR2 is FQGNSA in the germline V gene. V was clipped by 1 base and J by 1 base, with 13 bases between them.